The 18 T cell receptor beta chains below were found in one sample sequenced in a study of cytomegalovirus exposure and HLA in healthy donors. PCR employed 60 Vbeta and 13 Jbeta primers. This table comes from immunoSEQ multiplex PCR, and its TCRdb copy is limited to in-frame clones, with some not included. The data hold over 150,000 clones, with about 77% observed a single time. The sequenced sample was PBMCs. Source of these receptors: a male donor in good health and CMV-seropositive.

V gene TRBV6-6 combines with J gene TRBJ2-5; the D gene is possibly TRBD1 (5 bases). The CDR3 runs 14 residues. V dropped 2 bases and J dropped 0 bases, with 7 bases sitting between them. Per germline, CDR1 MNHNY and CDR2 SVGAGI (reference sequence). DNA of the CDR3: TGTGCCAGCAGTTACAGGGGCAACCAAGAGACCCAGTACTTC. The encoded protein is CASSYRGNQETQYF.

Here the CDR3 DNA reads TGTGCCAGCAGTTTCGGACACAGCACAGATACGCAGTATTTT. Its protein is CASSFGHSTDTQYF. The chain has TRBV27 and TRBJ2-3; a weak D match, TRBD1 (5 bases). V lost 3 bases to trimming and J lost 0 bases, with 7 bases between them. The CDR3 contains 14 residues. The germline V gene encodes CDR1 MNHEY and CDR2 SMNVEV (reference sequence).

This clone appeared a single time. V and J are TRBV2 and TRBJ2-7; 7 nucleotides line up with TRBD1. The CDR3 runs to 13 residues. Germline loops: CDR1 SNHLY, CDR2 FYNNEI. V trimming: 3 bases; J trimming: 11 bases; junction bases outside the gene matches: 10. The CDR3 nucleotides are TGTGCCAGCAGTGATCCTTCTTCTCAGGGGGAGTACTTC. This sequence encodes CASSDPSSQGEYF.

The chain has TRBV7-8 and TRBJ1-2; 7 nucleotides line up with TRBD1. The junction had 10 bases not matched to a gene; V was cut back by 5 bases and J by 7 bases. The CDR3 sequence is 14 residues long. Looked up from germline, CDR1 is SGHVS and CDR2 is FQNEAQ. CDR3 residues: CASSQDRFPLGYTF. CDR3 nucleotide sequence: TGTGCCAGCAGCCAGGACAGGTTCCCCCTTGGCTACACCTTC.

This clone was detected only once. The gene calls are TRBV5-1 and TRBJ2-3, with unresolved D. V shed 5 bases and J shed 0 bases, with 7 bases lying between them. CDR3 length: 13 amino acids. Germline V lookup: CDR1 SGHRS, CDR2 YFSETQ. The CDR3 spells CASRTTSTDTQYF. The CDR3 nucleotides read TGCGCCAGCAGGACAACTAGCACAGATACGCAGTATTTT.

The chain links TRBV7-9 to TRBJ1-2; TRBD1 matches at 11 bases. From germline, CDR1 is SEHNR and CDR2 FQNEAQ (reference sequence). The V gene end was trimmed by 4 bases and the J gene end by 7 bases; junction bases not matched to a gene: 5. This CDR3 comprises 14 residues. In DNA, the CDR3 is TGTGCCAGCAGCTCAGGACAGGGGGCGGCTGGCTACACCTTC. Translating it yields CASSSGQGAAGYTF. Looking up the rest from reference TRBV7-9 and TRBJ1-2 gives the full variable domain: DTGVSQNPRHKITKRGQNVTFRCDPISEHNRLYWYRQTLGQGPEFLTYFQNEAQLEKSRLLSDRFSAERPKGSFSTLEIQRTEQGDSAMYLCASSSGQGAAGYTFGSGTRLTVV.

The CDR3 region is CARRDTKHGYTF. CDR3 DNA sequence: TGTGCCAGACGGGACACCAAACATGGCTACACCTTC. The chain carries TRBV21-1 and TRBJ1-2; the table gives TRBD1 as D, unverified against the DNA. TRBV21-1 is classified as a pseudogene. The CDR3 has 12 amino acids.

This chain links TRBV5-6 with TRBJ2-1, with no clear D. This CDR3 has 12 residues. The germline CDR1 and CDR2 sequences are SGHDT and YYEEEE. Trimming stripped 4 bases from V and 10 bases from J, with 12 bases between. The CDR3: CASSPQALEQFF. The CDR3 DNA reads TGTGCCAGCAGCCCCCAAGCCCTGGAGCAGTTCTTC.

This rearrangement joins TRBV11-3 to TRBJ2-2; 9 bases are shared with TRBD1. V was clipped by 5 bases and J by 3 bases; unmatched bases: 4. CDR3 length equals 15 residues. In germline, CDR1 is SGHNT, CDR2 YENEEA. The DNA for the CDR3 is TGTGCCAGCAGCATCAGACAGGGGGACACCGGGGAGCTGTTTTTT. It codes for CASSIRQGDTGELFF.

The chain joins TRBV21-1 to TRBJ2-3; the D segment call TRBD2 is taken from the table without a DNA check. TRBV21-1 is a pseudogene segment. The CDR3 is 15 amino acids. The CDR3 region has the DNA TGTGCCAGCAGCAACACTAGCGGGGGTCCAGATACGCAGTATTTT. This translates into CASSNTSGGPDTQYF.

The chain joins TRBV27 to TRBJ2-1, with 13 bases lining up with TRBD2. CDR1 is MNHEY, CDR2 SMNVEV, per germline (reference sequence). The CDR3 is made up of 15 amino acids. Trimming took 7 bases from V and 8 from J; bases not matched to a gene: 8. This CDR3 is CASTLLAGGRDEQFF. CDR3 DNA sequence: TGTGCCAGCACTCTACTAGCGGGGGGGCGAGATGAGCAGTTCTTC.

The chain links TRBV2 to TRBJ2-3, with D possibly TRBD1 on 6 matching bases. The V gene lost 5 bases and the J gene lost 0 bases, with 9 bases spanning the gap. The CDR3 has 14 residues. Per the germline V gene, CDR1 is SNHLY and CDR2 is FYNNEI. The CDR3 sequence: CASSHDRSTDTQYF. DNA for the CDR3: TGTGCCAGCAGTCACGACAGGAGCACAGATACGCAGTATTTT.

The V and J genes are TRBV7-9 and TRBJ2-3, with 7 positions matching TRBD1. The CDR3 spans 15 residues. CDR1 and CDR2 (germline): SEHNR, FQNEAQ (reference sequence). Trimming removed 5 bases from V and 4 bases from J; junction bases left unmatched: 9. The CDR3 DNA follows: TGTGCCAGCAGCGCCGGGACAGCTGGCCCAGATACGCAGTATTTT. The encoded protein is CASSAGTAGPDTQYF.

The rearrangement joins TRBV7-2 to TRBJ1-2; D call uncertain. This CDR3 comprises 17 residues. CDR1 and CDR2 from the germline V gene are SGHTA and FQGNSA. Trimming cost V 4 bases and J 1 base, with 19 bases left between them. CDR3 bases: TGTGCCAGCAGCTCTGGCCTCCGACTCAAATTTAACTATGGCTACACCTTC. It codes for CASSSGLRLKFNYGYTF.

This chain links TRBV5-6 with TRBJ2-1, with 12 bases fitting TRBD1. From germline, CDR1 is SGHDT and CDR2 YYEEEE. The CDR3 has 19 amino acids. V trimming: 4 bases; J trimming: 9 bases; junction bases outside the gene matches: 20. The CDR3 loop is CASSVSGLPGTGGEGEQFF. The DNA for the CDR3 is TGTGCCAGCAGCGTCTCTGGACTTCCCGGGACAGGGGGCGAGGGTGAGCAGTTCTTC.

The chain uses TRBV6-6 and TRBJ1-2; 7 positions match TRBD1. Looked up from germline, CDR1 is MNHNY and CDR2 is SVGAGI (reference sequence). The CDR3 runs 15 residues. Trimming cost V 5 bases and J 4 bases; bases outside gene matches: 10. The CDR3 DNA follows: TGTGCCAGCAGTCCTATCGACAGGGCAACCTATGGCTACACCTTC. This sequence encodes CASSPIDRATYGYTF.

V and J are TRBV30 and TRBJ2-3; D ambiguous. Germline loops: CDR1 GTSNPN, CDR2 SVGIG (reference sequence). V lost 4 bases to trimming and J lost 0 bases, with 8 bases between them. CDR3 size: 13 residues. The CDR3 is CAWTFQSTDTQYF. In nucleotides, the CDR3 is TGTGCCTGGACCTTTCAGAGCACAGATACGCAGTATTTT.

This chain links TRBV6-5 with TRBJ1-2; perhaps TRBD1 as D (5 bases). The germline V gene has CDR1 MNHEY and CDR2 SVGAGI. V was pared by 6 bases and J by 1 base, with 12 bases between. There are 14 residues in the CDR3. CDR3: CASRGGGVNYGYTF. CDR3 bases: TGTGCCAGCAGGGGAGGAGGGGTTAACTATGGCTACACCTTC.